This T cell receptor beta chain was captured in a study of cytotoxic CD8 clonotypes in ibrutinib-treated CLL. Sequenced by immunoSEQ multiplex PCR; TCRdb stores in-frame clones only, minus some. The sample has roughly 330,000 clones, about 64% seen once. The CDR3 has 15 residues. V was shortened by 7 bases and J by 3 bases, with 13 bases between the two germline ends. The germline V gene encodes CDR1 SNHLY and CDR2 FYNNEI. The source of this sequence is a human donor with chronic lymphocytic leukemia. Source: PBMCs, taken after 36 months of ibrutinib treatment. V gene TRBV2 combines with J gene TRBJ1-6; D is unclear. CDR3: CASNVEGSYNSPLHF. The CDR3 DNA reads as TGTGCCAGCAACGTGGAAGGGAGCTATAATTCACCCCTCCACTTT.